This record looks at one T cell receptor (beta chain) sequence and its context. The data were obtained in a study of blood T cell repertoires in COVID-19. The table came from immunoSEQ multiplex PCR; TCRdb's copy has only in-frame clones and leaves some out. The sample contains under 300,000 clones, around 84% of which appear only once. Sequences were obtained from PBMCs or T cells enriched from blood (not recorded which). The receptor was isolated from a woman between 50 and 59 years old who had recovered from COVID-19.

CDR3 nucleotide sequence: TGTGCCAGCAGCTATCCCGGACTATCGGAGAATGAGCAGTTCTTC. It translates to CASSYPGLSENEQFF. This rearrangement joins TRBV5-6 to TRBJ2-1, with D possibly TRBD2 on 6 matching bases. V lost 3 bases and J lost 7, with 17 bases in between. CDR1 and CDR2 from the germline V gene are SGHDT and YYEEEE. The CDR3 has 15 residues.